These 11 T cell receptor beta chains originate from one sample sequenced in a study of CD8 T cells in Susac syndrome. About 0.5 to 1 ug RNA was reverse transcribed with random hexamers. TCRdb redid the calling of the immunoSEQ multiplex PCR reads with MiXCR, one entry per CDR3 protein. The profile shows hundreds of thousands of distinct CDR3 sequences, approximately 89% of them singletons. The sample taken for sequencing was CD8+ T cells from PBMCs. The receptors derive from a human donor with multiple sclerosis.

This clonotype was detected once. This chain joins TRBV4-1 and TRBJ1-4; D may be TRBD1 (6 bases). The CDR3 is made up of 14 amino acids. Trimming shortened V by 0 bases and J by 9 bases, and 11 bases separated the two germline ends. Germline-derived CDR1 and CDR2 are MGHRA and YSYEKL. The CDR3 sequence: CASSQERDTKKLFF. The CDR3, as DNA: TGCGCCAGCAGCCAAGAAAGGGACACAAAAAAACTGTTTTTT.

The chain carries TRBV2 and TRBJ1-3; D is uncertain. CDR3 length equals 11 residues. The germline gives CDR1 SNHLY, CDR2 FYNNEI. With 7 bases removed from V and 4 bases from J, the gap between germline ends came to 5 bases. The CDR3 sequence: CASTGGNTIYF. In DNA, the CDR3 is TGTGCCAGCACTGGGGGAAACACCATATATTTT.

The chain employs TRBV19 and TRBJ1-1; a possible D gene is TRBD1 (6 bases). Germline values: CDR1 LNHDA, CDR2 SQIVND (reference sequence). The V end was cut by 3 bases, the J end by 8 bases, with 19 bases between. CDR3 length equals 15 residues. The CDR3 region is CASSIPSGATCEAFF. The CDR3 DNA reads TGTGCCAGTAGTATTCCCTCAGGGGCGACGTGCGAAGCTTTCTTT.

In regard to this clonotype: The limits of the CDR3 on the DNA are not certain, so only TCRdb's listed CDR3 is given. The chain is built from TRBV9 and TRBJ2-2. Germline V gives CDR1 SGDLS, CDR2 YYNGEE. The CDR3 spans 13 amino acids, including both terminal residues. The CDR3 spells CASSVSDGELFFF.

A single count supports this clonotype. CDR3 protein: CASRFPGTGATGELFF. CDR3 in DNA: TGTGCCAGTCGATTTCCCGGGACAGGGGCGACCGGGGAGCTGTTTTTT. The V gene is TRBV19, the J gene TRBJ2-2, with 10 nucleotides matching TRBD1. J lost 5 bases, V lost 8 bases, and 11 bases had no gene match. The CDR3 totals 16 residues. Germline V gene sequence: CDR1 LNHDA, CDR2 SQIVND (reference sequence).

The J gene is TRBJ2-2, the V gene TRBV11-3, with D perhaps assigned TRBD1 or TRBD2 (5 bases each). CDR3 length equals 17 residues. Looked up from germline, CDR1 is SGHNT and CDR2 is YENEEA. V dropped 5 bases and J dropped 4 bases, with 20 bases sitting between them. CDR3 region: CASSPGPFLESTGELFF. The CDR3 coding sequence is TGTGCCAGCAGCCCGGGACCTTTCTTGGAGAGCACCGGGGAGCTGTTTTTT.

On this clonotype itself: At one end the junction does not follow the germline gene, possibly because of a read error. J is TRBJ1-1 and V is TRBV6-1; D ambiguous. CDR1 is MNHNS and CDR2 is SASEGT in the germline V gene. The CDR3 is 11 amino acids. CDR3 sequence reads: CLIYMNTEAFF. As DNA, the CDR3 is TGCCTTATATACATGAACACTGAAGCTTTCTTT.

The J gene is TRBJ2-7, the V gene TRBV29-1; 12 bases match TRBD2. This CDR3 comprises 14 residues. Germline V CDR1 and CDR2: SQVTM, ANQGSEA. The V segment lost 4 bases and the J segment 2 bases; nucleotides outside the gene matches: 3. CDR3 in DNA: TGCAGCGTTGGGACTAGCGGGAACCCCTACGAGCAGTACTTC. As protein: CSVGTSGNPYEQYF.

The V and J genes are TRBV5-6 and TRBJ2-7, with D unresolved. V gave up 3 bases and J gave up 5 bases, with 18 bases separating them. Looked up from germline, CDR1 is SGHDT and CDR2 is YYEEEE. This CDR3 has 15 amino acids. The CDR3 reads CASSSPWTVLDEQYF. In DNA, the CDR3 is TGTGCCAGCAGCTCGCCCTGGACGGTCCTGGACGAGCAGTACTTC.

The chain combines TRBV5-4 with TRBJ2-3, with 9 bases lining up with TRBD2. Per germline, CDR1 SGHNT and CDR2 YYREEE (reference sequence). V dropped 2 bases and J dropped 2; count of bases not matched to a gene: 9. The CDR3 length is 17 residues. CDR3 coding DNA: TGTGCCAGCAGCTTAGGCGGGAGGGAGGCACCCACAGATACGCAGTATTTT. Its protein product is CASSLGGREAPTDTQYF.

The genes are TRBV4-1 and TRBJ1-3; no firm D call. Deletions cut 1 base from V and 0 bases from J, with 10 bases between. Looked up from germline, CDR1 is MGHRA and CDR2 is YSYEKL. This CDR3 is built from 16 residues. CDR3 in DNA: TGCGCCAGCAGCCAAGTCTCCATTAACTCTGGAAACACCATATATTTT. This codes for CASSQVSINSGNTIYF.